The clone carrying this T cell receptor (beta chain) has more than one count but fewer than ten. What it binds is not known. This sample was included in a study of response to subunit inactivated influenza vaccine. Deletions cut 6 bases from V and 1 base from J, with 27 bases between. The V gene's germline CDR1 is DFQATT and CDR2 SNEGSKA (reference sequence). This CDR3 has 18 residues. TCRdb reprocessed the RT-PCR reads with MiXCR, giving one entry per CDR3 protein. This table has about half a million distinct CDR3 sequences, 25% appearing once. Overall study results and limits: New T cells are recruited in small numbers by each seasonal influenza vaccination, according to the authors' suggestion.

This clonotype was obtained from a man aged 50-60 years who received an inactivated influenza vaccine. The source material was CD4+ T cells sorted from PBMCs, sampled roughly 5 days after vaccination. The chain carries TRBV20-1 and TRBJ2-5; D might be TRBD1 or TRBD2, each matching 9 bases. The CDR3 DNA sequence: TGCAGTGCAACAGGGGGCCGGGCTAGCGGGGCTCTCCAAGAGACCCAGTACTTC. It yields the protein CSATGGRASGALQETQYF.